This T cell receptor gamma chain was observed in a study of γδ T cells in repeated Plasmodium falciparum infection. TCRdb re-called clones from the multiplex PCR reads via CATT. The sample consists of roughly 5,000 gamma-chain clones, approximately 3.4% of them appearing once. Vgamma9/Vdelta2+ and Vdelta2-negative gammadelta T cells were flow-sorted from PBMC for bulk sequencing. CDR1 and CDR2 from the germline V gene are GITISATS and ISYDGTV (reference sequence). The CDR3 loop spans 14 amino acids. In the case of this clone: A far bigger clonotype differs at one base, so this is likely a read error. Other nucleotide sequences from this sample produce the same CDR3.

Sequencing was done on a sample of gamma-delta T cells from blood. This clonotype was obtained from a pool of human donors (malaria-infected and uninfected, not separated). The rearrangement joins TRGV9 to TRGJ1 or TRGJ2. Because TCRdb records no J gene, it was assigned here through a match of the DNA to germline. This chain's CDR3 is CALWEPMGYYKKLF. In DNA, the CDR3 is TGTGCCCTGTGGGAGCCGATGGGTTATTATAAGAAACTCTTT.